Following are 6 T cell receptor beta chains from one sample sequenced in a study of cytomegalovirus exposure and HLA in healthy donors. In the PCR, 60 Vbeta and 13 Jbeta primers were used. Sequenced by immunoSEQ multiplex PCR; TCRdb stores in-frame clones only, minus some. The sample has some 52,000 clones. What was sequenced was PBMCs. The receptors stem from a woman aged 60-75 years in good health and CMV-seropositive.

CDR3: CASTTGLNTEAFF. The CDR3 DNA sequence: TGTGCCAGTACCACAGGACTGAACACTGAAGCTTTCTTT. The rearrangement links TRBV7-2 to TRBJ1-1; weak D call: TRBD1 (5 bases). V was shortened by 9 bases and J by 0 bases, with 11 bases between the two germline ends. The CDR3 extends over 13 amino acids. Germline V gene sequence: CDR1 SGHTA, CDR2 FQGNSA. The full variable domain, completed using reference TRBV7-2 and TRBJ1-1, is GAGVSQSPSNKVTEKGKDVELRCDPISGHTALYWYRQSLGQGLEFLIYFQGNSAPDKSGLPSDRFSAERTGGSVSTLTIQRTQQEDSAVYLCASTTGLNTEAFFGQGTRLTVV.

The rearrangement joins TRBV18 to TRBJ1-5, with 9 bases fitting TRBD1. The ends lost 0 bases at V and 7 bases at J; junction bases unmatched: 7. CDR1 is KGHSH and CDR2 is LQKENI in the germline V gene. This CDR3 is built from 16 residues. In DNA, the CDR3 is TGTGCCAGCTCACCACCGAATCGACAGGGGGACCAGCCCCAGCATTTT. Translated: CASSPPNRQGDQPQHF.

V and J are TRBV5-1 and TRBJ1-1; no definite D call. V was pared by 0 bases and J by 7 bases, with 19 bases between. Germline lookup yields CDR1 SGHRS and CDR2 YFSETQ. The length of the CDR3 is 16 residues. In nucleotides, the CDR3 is TGCGCCAGCAGCTTGGCCGGAGGTCCTCAACGGAGTGAAGCTTTCTTT. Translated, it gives CASSLAGGPQRSEAFF.

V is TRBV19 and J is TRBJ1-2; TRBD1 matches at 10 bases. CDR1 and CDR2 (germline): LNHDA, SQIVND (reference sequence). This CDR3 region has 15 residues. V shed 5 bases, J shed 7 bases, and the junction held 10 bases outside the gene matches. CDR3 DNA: TGTGCCAGTAGTTGGGTGACAGGGGGCACCCGTGGCTACACCTTC. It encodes CASSWVTGGTRGYTF.

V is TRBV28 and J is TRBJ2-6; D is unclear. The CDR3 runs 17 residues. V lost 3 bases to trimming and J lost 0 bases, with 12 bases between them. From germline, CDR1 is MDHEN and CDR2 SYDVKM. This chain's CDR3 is CASSFQPQFSGANVLTF. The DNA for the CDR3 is TGTGCCAGCAGTTTTCAACCACAGTTCTCTGGGGCCAACGTCCTGACTTTC.

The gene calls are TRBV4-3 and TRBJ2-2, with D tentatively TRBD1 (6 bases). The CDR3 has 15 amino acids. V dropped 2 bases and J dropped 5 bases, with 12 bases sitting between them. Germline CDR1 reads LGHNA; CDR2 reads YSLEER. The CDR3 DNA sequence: TGCGCCAGCAGCCAAAACCGACAGGAGACCGGGGAGCTGTTTTTT. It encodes CASSQNRQETGELFF.